Sequencing of this T cell receptor beta chain was carried out in a study of T cells of healthy individuals. The CDR3 contains 15 residues. Trimming removed 8 bases at V and 3 bases at J, with 20 bases between. Germline CDR1 is KGHSH and CDR2 is LQKENI. TCRdb itself ran the 5' RACE reads through MiXCR, one entry per CDR3 protein. The repertoire holds approximately 100,000 distinct CDR3 sequences, with 15% to 20% as singletons. The chain employs TRBV18 and TRBJ2-7; D gene unclear. This receptor was identified in a human donor in good health. CDR3 residues: CASSYSMAGDYEQYF. The CDR3 DNA is TGTGCCAGCAGTTACTCGATGGCCGGAGACTACGAGCAGTACTTC.